One sample yielded the 29 T cell receptor beta chains listed below, sequenced in a study of CD8 T cells in Susac syndrome. Random hexamers primed reverse transcription of 0.5 to 1 ug RNA. Using its own MiXCR run on the immunoSEQ multiplex PCR reads, TCRdb lists one record per CDR3 protein. The sample yields hundreds of thousands of distinct CDR3 sequences, just over 90% seen once. Source material: CD4+ T cells from PBMCs. These receptors came from a human donor with multiple sclerosis.

The chain has TRBV19 and TRBJ1-5; D uncertain. Trimming left V 5 bases short and J 0 bases short, with 11 bases between. This CDR3 contains 15 residues. The V gene's germline CDR1 is LNHDA and CDR2 SQIVND (reference sequence). The CDR3 DNA sequence: TGTGCCAGTAGTGGTAGACACGCTAGCAATCAGCCCCAGCATTTT. Translated: CASSGRHASNQPQHF.

Note on this clonotype: Its ends do not fully match the called genes, so a read error is possible. This sequence joins TRBV7-7 and TRBJ2-5; TRBD2 aligns across 8 bases. CDR1 is SSHAT and CDR2 is FNYEAQ in the germline V gene (reference sequence). The CDR3 loop spans 14 amino acids. For the CDR3, the DNA is TGTGCTAGCAGCCCCAGACTAGCGCAAGAGACCCAGTACTTC. This codes for CASSPRLAQETQYF.

The chain uses TRBV6-6 and TRBJ2-4, with a weak D call TRBD1 (5 bases). Germline assignment: CDR1 MNHNY and CDR2 SVGAGI (reference sequence). The length of the CDR3 is 14 residues. Trimming cost V 3 bases and J 4 bases, with 10 bases left between them. The CDR3 loop is CASSYQGGKNIQYF. CDR3 coding DNA: TGTGCCAGCAGTTATCAGGGTGGGAAAAACATTCAGTACTTC.

CDR3 DNA sequence: TGCAGTGCTAGGGGGGGTGCAACTAATGAAAAACTGTTTTTT. Its translation is CSARGGATNEKLFF. The chain uses TRBV20-1 and TRBJ1-4; the D gene is possibly TRBD1 (5 bases). Trimming took off 3 bases at V and 0 bases at J, with 8 bases between the two ends. The CDR3 is 14 residues long. Germline-derived CDR1 and CDR2 are DFQATT and SNEGSKA (reference sequence).

The chain is built from TRBV18 and TRBJ2-3; a possible D gene is TRBD2 (5 bases). CDR3 length equals 17 residues. Trimming removed 6 bases at V and 0 bases at J, with 19 bases between. Germline CDR1 KGHSH, CDR2 LQKENI. CDR3 bases: TGTGCCAGCTCCCCGGGGAACAGTCAATATAGCACAGATACGCAGTATTTT. Protein sequence: CASSPGNSQYSTDTQYF.

V and J are TRBV5-6 and TRBJ2-2; TRBD2 agrees at 10 bases. The CDR3 extends over 17 amino acids. CDR1 SGHDT and CDR2 YYEEEE come from the germline V gene. J gave up 3 bases and V 5 bases, and 10 bases lay outside the gene matches. In DNA form, the CDR3 reads TGTGCCAGCAGACGGTCGGTCCTAGCGGGGGACACCGGGGAGCTGTTTTTT. Amino acids: CASRRSVLAGDTGELFF.

V gene TRBV10-3 combines with J gene TRBJ1-6; 8 bases line up with TRBD1. The CDR3 sequence is 15 residues long. V shed 4 bases and J 9 bases; nucleotides not matched to a gene: 8. Germline V gene sequence: CDR1 ENHRY, CDR2 SYGVKD. This CDR3 reads CAISVSTGGISPLHF. The CDR3 region has the DNA TGTGCCATCAGTGTATCAACAGGGGGGATTTCACCCCTCCACTTT.

This clonotype was seen a single time. This rearrangement joins TRBV3-1 to TRBJ2-2, with a weak D call TRBD1 (6 bases). The CDR3 sequence is 15 residues long. Trimming removed 3 bases at V and 8 bases at J, with 16 bases between. CDR1 LGHDT and CDR2 YNNKEL come from the germline V gene (reference sequence). Here the CDR3 reads CASSQGASKAGELFF. The CDR3, as DNA: TGTGCCAGCAGCCAGGGGGCCTCCAAGGCAGGGGAGCTGTTTTTT.

The chain has TRBV15 and TRBJ1-2; 8 bases map to TRBD1. This CDR3 has 19 amino acids. V lost 2 bases, J lost 0 bases, and 14 bases stayed unmatched. Germline CDR1 and CDR2: LNHNV and YYDKDF (reference sequence). In DNA, the CDR3 is TGTGCCACCAGCAGACCCCCAGTTGGACAGGGAATTGCTAACTATGGCTACACCTTC. This gives the protein CATSRPPVGQGIANYGYTF.

The chain is built from TRBV7-9 and TRBJ1-5; D possibly corresponds to TRBD1 (6 bases). The CDR3 totals 17 residues. The V and J ends lost 2 bases and 2 bases respectively, with 16 bases between them. The germline V gene encodes CDR1 SEHNR and CDR2 FQNEAQ (reference sequence). CDR3: CASSLSRGGGGNQPQHF. The CDR3 DNA reads as TGTGCCAGCAGCTTAAGCAGGGGTGGCGGGGGCAATCAGCCCCAGCATTTT.

The chain links TRBV20-1 to TRBJ2-3, with D possibly being TRBD1 (5 bases). This CDR3 is 14 amino acids long. V gave up 1 base and J gave up 0 bases, with 8 bases separating them. Germline-derived CDR1 and CDR2 are DFQATT and SNEGSKA (reference sequence). Here the CDR3 reads CSARVTASTDTQYF. In nucleotides, the CDR3 is TGCAGTGCTAGAGTGACAGCAAGCACAGATACGCAGTATTTT.

This chain uses TRBV7-2 with TRBJ1-2; 9 bases are shared with TRBD1. The germline CDR1 and CDR2 sequences are SGHTA and FQGNSA. With 5 bases clipped from V and 6 bases from J, the junction kept 10 bases outside the gene matches. This CDR3 spans 15 amino acids. The CDR3: CASSPHRTGENGYTF. The CDR3 nucleotides are TGTGCCAGCAGCCCCCATCGGACAGGGGAAAATGGCTACACCTTC.

This clonotype was detected only once. This rearrangement joins TRBV5-1 to TRBJ1-2, with D possibly matching TRBD1 (6 bases). The CDR3 loop spans 12 amino acids. Between the trimmed V and J ends, which lost 5 bases and 5 bases, there was a span of 10 bases. Germline CDR1 SGHRS, CDR2 YFSETQ. DNA for the CDR3: TGCGCCAGCAGACAGGGATATTATGGCTACACCTTC. Amino acid sequence: CASRQGYYGYTF.

This sequence joins TRBV6-5 and TRBJ1-2, with a weak D call TRBD1 (5 bases). This CDR3 is 15 amino acids long. V lost 5 bases and J lost 4, with 17 bases in between. CDR1 and CDR2 (germline): MNHEY, SVGAGI. The CDR3: CASSPPGRGGYGYTF. In DNA form, the CDR3 reads TGTGCCAGCAGTCCCCCGGGACGGGGAGGCTATGGCTACACCTTC.

This clonotype was seen only once. The chain couples TRBV2 to TRBJ2-6, with 11 bases fitting TRBD2. CDR3 length: 18 residues. Germline V lookup: CDR1 SNHLY, CDR2 FYNNEI. Trimming at V came to 4 bases and at J to 4 bases, leaving 9 bases not matched to a gene. The CDR3 is CASSGTSGGLGGANVLTF. As DNA, the CDR3 is TGTGCCAGCAGTGGCACTAGCGGGGGCCTGGGAGGGGCCAACGTCCTGACTTTC.

The chain has TRBV7-2 and TRBJ1-2; TRBD1 matches at 9 bases. Unmatched junction bases numbered 17, after V lost 4 bases and J lost 8 bases. Germline values: CDR1 SGHTA, CDR2 FQGNSA. The CDR3 consists of 17 residues. CDR3 amino acids: CASSSGQGTSILKGYTF. CDR3 nucleotides: TGTGCCAGCAGCTCCGGACAGGGGACCTCTATTTTAAAGGGCTACACCTTC.

The chain uses TRBV29-1 and TRBJ1-2; tentatively, D is TRBD1 (5 bases). The CDR3 consists of 13 residues. V was pared by 8 bases and J by 4 bases, with 17 bases between. In germline, CDR1 is SQVTM, CDR2 ANQGSEA. CDR3 in amino acids: CSSPGRGGYGYTF. CDR3 sequence (DNA): TGCAGCTCACCGGGACGCGGAGGCTATGGCTACACCTTC.

This chain links TRBV20-1 with TRBJ2-2, with a tentative D call TRBD1 (6 bases). CDR3 length equals 19 residues. Trimming removed 2 bases from V and 0 bases from J, with 22 bases in between. CDR1 DFQATT and CDR2 SNEGSKA come from the germline V gene (reference sequence). Here the CDR3 DNA reads TGCAGTGCTAGAAGCGCGGGTGGGGCAGGGGTCGCGAACACCGGGGAGCTGTTTTTT. Its protein product is CSARSAGGAGVANTGELFF.

This clonotype was counted once. The CDR3 spells CASSLARDREAFF. CDR3 DNA: TGTGCCAGCAGCTTAGCCAGGGACAGAGAAGCTTTCTTT. J is TRBJ1-1 and V is TRBV7-2; 7 bases are shared with TRBD1. The CDR3 loop spans 13 amino acids. Germline values: CDR1 SGHTA, CDR2 FQGNSA. The junction had 3 bases not matched to a gene; V was cut back by 0 bases and J by 8 bases.

The chain carries TRBV6-1 and TRBJ2-7, with a weak D call TRBD2 (5 bases). Germline V gene lookup returns CDR1 MNHNS and CDR2 SASEGT. The CDR3 is 21 amino acids. V was cut by 4 bases and J by 3 bases, with 34 bases left in between. The chain's CDR3 is CASSVLTAGFSHPEGFYEQYV. CDR3 sequence (DNA): TGTGCCAGCAGTGTCCTGACTGCGGGCTTTAGCCACCCGGAAGGCTTCTACGAGCAGTACGTC.

The chain uses TRBV4-1 and TRBJ2-3, with 10 bases that match TRBD2. V dropped 2 bases and J dropped 4; count of bases not matched to a gene: 9. The CDR3 totals 17 residues. Germline V lookup: CDR1 MGHRA, CDR2 YSYEKL. CDR3 residues: CASSQLAGGGRPDTQYF. Here the CDR3 DNA reads TGCGCCAGCAGCCAATTAGCGGGAGGCGGGCGTCCAGATACGCAGTATTTT.

The V gene is TRBV28, the J gene TRBJ2-3, with 11 bases aligning to TRBD2. The CDR3 sequence is 14 residues long. V shed 10 bases, J shed 3 bases, and the junction held 6 bases outside the gene matches. Germline loops: CDR1 MDHEN, CDR2 SYDVKM. In DNA form, the CDR3 reads TGTGCCACTCTTTCTAGCGGGGGGACAGATACGCAGTATTTT. It codes for CATLSSGGTDTQYF.

The chain combines TRBV3-1 with TRBJ2-1; D may be TRBD2 (5 bases). V dropped 0 bases and J dropped 7 bases, with 16 bases sitting between them. CDR1 is LGHDT and CDR2 is YNNKEL in the germline V gene (reference sequence). CDR3 size: 16 residues. The CDR3, as DNA: TGTGCCAGCAGCCAAGATCGTCTGAGAGGGAGAAATGAGCAGTTCTTC. This translates into CASSQDRLRGRNEQFF.

This rearrangement joins TRBV24-1 to TRBJ2-3; 7 bases map to TRBD1. This CDR3 has 14 amino acids. In germline, CDR1 is KGHDR, CDR2 SFDVKD. J gave up 3 bases and V 10 bases, and 9 bases lay outside the gene matches. The CDR3 loop is CATKGGFGTDTQYF. As DNA, the CDR3 is TGTGCCACAAAAGGGGGCTTCGGAACAGATACGCAGTATTTT.

The chain is built from TRBV11-1 and TRBJ1-4, with D hard to call. Germline V gene data show CDR1 as SGHAT and CDR2 as FQDESV (reference sequence). The ends were cut back, 2 bases at V and 6 bases at J, with 7 bases in the middle. This CDR3 is 13 amino acids long. The CDR3 DNA reads as TGTGCCAGCAGCTTAAGGAGGGATGAAAAACTGTTTTTT. Translated, it gives CASSLRRDEKLFF. Combining the CDR3 with reference TRBV11-1 and TRBJ1-4 gives the whole variable domain EAEVAQSPRYKITEKSQAVAFWCDPISGHATLYWYRQILGQGPELLVQFQDESVVDDSQLPKDRFSAERLKGVDSTLKIQPAELGDSAMYLCASSLRRDEKLFFGSGTQLSVL.

The chain carries TRBV7-8 and TRBJ2-7; D remains ambiguous. From germline, CDR1 is SGHVS and CDR2 FQNEAQ. Trimming cost V 1 base and J 3 bases, with 13 bases left between them. The length of the CDR3 is 15 residues. The CDR3: CASSLELTPIYEQYV. CDR3 DNA sequence: TGTGCCAGCAGCTTAGAACTCACACCTATCTACGAGCAGTACGTC.

This clonotype was detected only once. The chain combines TRBV7-9 with TRBJ2-1, with D possibly being TRBD2 (6 bases). V lost 5 bases and J lost 7, with 12 bases in between. The CDR3 extends over 13 amino acids. CDR1 SEHNR and CDR2 FQNEAQ come from the germline V gene (reference sequence). The CDR3 is CASSPGEWNEQFF. DNA for the CDR3: TGTGCCAGCAGCCCGGGAGAATGGAATGAGCAGTTCTTC.

This chain joins TRBV10-3 and TRBJ1-1, with D hard to call. V shed 0 bases and J shed 4 bases, with 9 bases lying between them. Germline CDR1 reads ENHRY; CDR2 reads SYGVKD. The CDR3 contains 14 residues. CDR3 coding DNA: TGTGCCATCAGTGAGTCGTTCTCTCCCACTGAAGCTTTCTTT. Translating it yields CAISESFSPTEAFF.

The V call is TRBV29-1, the J call TRBJ1-1, with D unresolved. Trimming shortened V by 0 bases and J by 1 base, and 9 bases separated the two germline ends. Germline CDR1 reads SQVTM; CDR2 reads ANQGSEA. The length of the CDR3 is 14 residues. The DNA of the CDR3 is TGCAGCGTTGAAGATCGGCGGAGGAACACTGAAGCTTTCTTT. As protein: CSVEDRRRNTEAFF.